This T cell receptor beta chain was observed in a study of vaccination effects on CD4 cells after COVID-19. CDR1 and CDR2 (germline): LNHDA, SQIVND (reference sequence). Trimming shortened V by 4 bases and J by 0 bases, and 13 bases separated the two germline ends. The CDR3 consists of 16 residues. Antigen-specific CD4+ T cells were expanded with viral peptide pools in the ViraFEST assay before sequencing. Following 10 days of culture, CD4+ T cells were isolated. Vaccinated recipients, who were negative for nucleocapsid antibodies, had no history of SARS-CoV-2 infection. Researchers reported culturing over 1.5 million PBMC in each well, adding around 10 IU/ml IL-2 and approximately 10 ug/ml peptides. With regard to this clone: Its cognate antigen is unknown.

Here immunoSEQ multiplex PCR was the method, and the copy in TCRdb shows in-frame clones only, minus some. The sample holds roughly 23,000 clones; about three quarters are singletons and the top ten take about 11%. Study-wide results and caveats: Convalescent patients were scarce in the study, and it lacked early post-infection timepoints. Clonal contraction was marked in infection- and vaccine-induced clones late after vaccination.

The material was CD4+ T cells from PBMCs cultured with HCoV-229E spike peptides, obtained before COVID-19 vaccination. The gene calls are TRBV19 and TRBJ1-5; no firm D call. The clonotype comes from a human donor who received a COVID-19 vaccine. The CDR3 reads CASSTSGSNSNQPQHF. DNA for the CDR3: TGTGCCAGTAGTACATCCGGTTCCAATAGCAATCAGCCCCAGCATTTT.